The present T cell receptor beta chain was sequenced within a study of cytomegalovirus exposure and HLA in healthy donors. Notes on the study in general: Associated with HLA alleles at 0.05 false discovery rate in a later analysis were 16,951 TCR beta sequences. CMV serostatus alone was available as immune exposure information. Rarity held for most TCR sequences, but there were some public TCRs that occurred in many donors.

Details on this clone: Antigen specificity is unknown.

PCR amplification relied on 60 Vbeta primers (plus 13 Jbeta primers). Some clones are missing from TCRdb's copy, which holds only in-frame ones; the method was immunoSEQ multiplex PCR. The sample includes some 180,000 clones, around 75% seen only once; the top ten take roughly 3%. This CDR3 is 15 amino acids long. Per germline, CDR1 GTSNPN and CDR2 SVGIG (reference sequence). Trimming took off 0 bases at V and 3 bases at J, with 12 bases between the two ends. Sequencing was performed on PBMCs. The V call is TRBV30, the J call TRBJ1-5; D remains ambiguous. This receptor was taken from a male donor in good health and CMV-seronegative. Here the CDR3 DNA reads TGTGCCTGGAGTGTCGCTTCGGGGTTCAATCAGCCCCAGCATTTT. It yields the protein CAWSVASGFNQPQHF.